This is a list of T cell receptor beta chains from one sample in a study of blood T cell repertoires in COVID-19. Repertoires were generated with immunoSEQ multiplex PCR, while TCRdb's copy carries only in-frame clones and drops some. The sample has around 230,000 clones; around 80% are singletons. Sequenced sample: peripheral blood. The source is a man in his forties or fifties who had recovered from COVID-19. Both conserved end residues are part of each CDR3. Fields, in order: D gene, J gene, clone size, V gene, CDR3 protein, CDR3 DNA. A D gene is named only where the DNA matches it firmly. A clone size is listed for some rows: how often the clone was seen (once, few, many), or a class if it is expanded.

d_call: -; j_call: TRBJ2-3; clone_size: -; v_call: TRBV29-1; cdr3_aa: CSVDEWETADTQYF; cdr3_nt: TGCAGCGTTGACGAGTGGGAGACGGCAGATACGCAGTATTTT
d_call: -; j_call: TRBJ1-5; clone_size: few; v_call: TRBV6-2/TRBV6-3; cdr3_aa: CASSYRGVQPQHF; cdr3_nt: TGTGCCAGCAGTTATCGGGGAGTTCAGCCCCAGCATTTT
d_call: TRBD2; j_call: TRBJ2-1; clone_size: once; v_call: TRBV18; cdr3_aa: CASSPLGLAGKGNEQFF; cdr3_nt: TGTGCCAGCTCACCATTGGGACTAGCGGGAAAAGGGAATGAGCAGTTCTTC
d_call: TRBD1; j_call: TRBJ1-5; clone_size: -; v_call: TRBV2; cdr3_aa: CASRQRRDRDWPQHF; cdr3_nt: TGTGCCAGTCGGCAACGCCGGGACAGGGACTGGCCCCAGCATTTT
d_call: -; j_call: TRBJ1-2; clone_size: -; v_call: TRBV19; cdr3_aa: CASSTGYGYTF; cdr3_nt: TGTGCCAGTAGTACGGGATATGGCTACACCTTC
d_call: TRBD2; j_call: TRBJ2-2; clone_size: -; v_call: TRBV7-2; cdr3_aa: CASSSPGLGAGELFF; cdr3_nt: TGTGCCAGCAGCTCTCCGGGACTAGGGGCCGGGGAGCTGTTTTTT
d_call: -; j_call: TRBJ2-5; clone_size: -; v_call: TRBV11-2; cdr3_aa: CASSLIQIGRETQYF; cdr3_nt: TGTGCCAGCAGCTTAATCCAAATTGGGAGGGAGACCCAGTACTTC
d_call: -; j_call: TRBJ1-5; clone_size: -; v_call: TRBV9; cdr3_aa: CASSVGGYSNQPQHF; cdr3_nt: TGTGCCAGCAGCGTCGGAGGGTATAGCAATCAGCCCCAGCATTTT
d_call: -; j_call: TRBJ1-4; clone_size: -; v_call: TRBV6-5; cdr3_aa: CASSYRGSTNEKLFF; cdr3_nt: TGTGCCAGCAGTTACCGGGGGTCAACTAATGAAAAACTGTTTTTT
d_call: -; j_call: TRBJ1-3; clone_size: -; v_call: TRBV11-3; cdr3_aa: CASSADISGNTIYF; cdr3_nt: TGTGCCAGCAGCGCCGACATCTCTGGAAACACCATATATTTT
d_call: -; j_call: TRBJ1-2; clone_size: -; v_call: TRBV3-1/TRBV3-2; cdr3_aa: CASSPGTPTYGYTF; cdr3_nt: TGTGCCAGCAGCCCCGGGACACCTACCTATGGCTACACCTTC
d_call: -; j_call: TRBJ1-4; clone_size: -; v_call: TRBV14; cdr3_aa: CASSQEGRREKLFF; cdr3_nt: TGTGCCAGCAGCCAAGAAGGGAGGCGGGAAAAACTGTTTTTT
d_call: TRBD2; j_call: TRBJ2-5; clone_size: -; v_call: TRBV10-3; cdr3_aa: CAISGTSGGSQETQYF; cdr3_nt: TGTGCCATCAGTGGGACTAGCGGGGGAAGTCAAGAGACCCAGTACTTC
d_call: TRBD1; j_call: TRBJ1-2; clone_size: -; v_call: TRBV11-2; cdr3_aa: CASSSPRQGSRYGYTF; cdr3_nt: TGTGCCAGCAGCTCGCCTCGACAGGGATCGCGGTATGGCTACACCTTC
d_call: -; j_call: TRBJ2-2; clone_size: -; v_call: TRBV18; cdr3_aa: CASSPRQDTGELFF; cdr3_nt: TGTGCCAGCTCACCTCGACAAGACACCGGGGAGCTGTTTTTT
d_call: -; j_call: TRBJ2-3; clone_size: -; v_call: TRBV10-3; cdr3_aa: CAISESSISGVNTQYF; cdr3_nt: TGTGCCATCAGTGAGTCGTCTATCTCCGGGGTAAATACGCAGTATTTT
d_call: -; j_call: TRBJ2-7; clone_size: -; v_call: TRBV7-2; cdr3_aa: CASSLEYGGYEQYF; cdr3_nt: TGTGCCAGCAGCTTAGAGTACGGGGGCTACGAGCAGTACTTC
d_call: -; j_call: TRBJ2-7; clone_size: -; v_call: TRBV7-6; cdr3_aa: CASSLVPGVSYEQYF; cdr3_nt: TGTGCCAGCAGCTTAGTGCCAGGGGTGTCCTACGAGCAGTACTTC
d_call: -; j_call: TRBJ2-7; clone_size: many; v_call: TRBV4-3; cdr3_aa: CASSQGNQGYEQYF; cdr3_nt: TGCGCCAGCAGCCAAGGTAACCAGGGCTACGAGCAGTACTTC
d_call: -; j_call: TRBJ1-1; clone_size: few; v_call: TRBV20-1; cdr3_aa: CSASVNTEAFF; cdr3_nt: TGCAGTGCTTCAGTGAACACTGAAGCTTTCTTT
d_call: -; j_call: TRBJ2-3; clone_size: -; v_call: TRBV5-1; cdr3_aa: CASSPPSTRGYGTDTQYF; cdr3_nt: TGCGCCAGCAGCCCACCCTCAACCAGGGGCTACGGCACAGATACGCAGTATTTT
d_call: TRBD2; j_call: TRBJ2-7; clone_size: -; v_call: TRBV6-2/TRBV6-3; cdr3_aa: CASSPSTSGGYEQYF; cdr3_nt: TGTGCCAGCAGTCCATCGACTAGCGGGGGTTACGAGCAGTACTTC
d_call: -; j_call: TRBJ2-1; clone_size: -; v_call: TRBV7-9; cdr3_aa: CASSLRSHRGNEQFF; cdr3_nt: TGTGCCAGCAGCTTACGGTCCCACCGAGGTAATGAGCAGTTCTTC
d_call: -; j_call: TRBJ2-1; clone_size: -; v_call: TRBV5-4; cdr3_aa: CASSLPPPSYEQFF; cdr3_nt: TGTGCCAGCAGCTTGCCTCCCCCTAGTTATGAGCAGTTCTTC
d_call: TRBD1; j_call: TRBJ2-3; clone_size: -; v_call: TRBV16; cdr3_aa: CASSPGQGQRDTQYF; cdr3_nt: TGTGCCAGCAGTCCTGGACAGGGTCAGAGAGATACGCAGTATTTT
d_call: TRBD1; j_call: TRBJ2-3; clone_size: few; v_call: TRBV24-1; cdr3_aa: CATSESGQGKADTQYF; cdr3_nt: TGTGCCACCAGTGAATCCGGACAGGGGAAGGCAGATACGCAGTATTTT
d_call: TRBD1; j_call: TRBJ1-3; clone_size: -; v_call: TRBV19; cdr3_aa: CASTPGTAPISGNTIYF; cdr3_nt: TGTGCCAGTACCCCCGGGACAGCCCCAATCTCTGGAAACACCATATATTTT
d_call: -; j_call: TRBJ1-2; clone_size: -; v_call: TRBV4-3; cdr3_aa: CASSQDLGRRLGYGYTF; cdr3_nt: TGCGCCAGCAGCCAAGATCTGGGGCGGCGGTTGGGCTATGGCTACACCTTC
d_call: -; j_call: TRBJ1-2; clone_size: -; v_call: TRBV4-3; cdr3_aa: CASSQALRTTTGYTF; cdr3_nt: TGCGCCAGCAGCCAAGCCCTCCGGACAACGACGGGCTACACCTTC
d_call: TRBD1; j_call: TRBJ1-5; clone_size: -; v_call: TRBV12-3/TRBV12-4; cdr3_aa: CASSGTGAQPQHF; cdr3_nt: TGTGCCAGCAGTGGGACAGGGGCACAGCCCCAGCATTTT
d_call: -; j_call: TRBJ1-2; clone_size: few; v_call: TRBV19; cdr3_aa: CATREGEWSGYTF; cdr3_nt: TGTGCCACCCGGGAGGGAGAGTGGAGTGGCTACACCTTC
d_call: TRBD2; j_call: TRBJ2-7; clone_size: few; v_call: TRBV19; cdr3_aa: CASSTAGTSFSREQYF; cdr3_nt: TGTGCCAGTAGTACCGCCGGGACTAGCTTTTCAAGGGAGCAGTACTTC
d_call: TRBD1; j_call: TRBJ1-3; clone_size: -; v_call: TRBV7-2; cdr3_aa: CASSLTTGAGHSGNTIYF; cdr3_nt: TGTGCCAGCAGCTTGACTACAGGGGCTGGGCACTCTGGAAACACCATATATTTT
d_call: -; j_call: TRBJ2-5; clone_size: -; v_call: TRBV24-1; cdr3_aa: CATSDGADRSGGTQYF; cdr3_nt: TGTGCCACCAGTGATGGGGCCGACAGGTCGGGAGGGACCCAGTACTTC
d_call: -; j_call: TRBJ1-6; clone_size: once; v_call: TRBV6-2/TRBV6-3; cdr3_aa: CASNPPGSPLHF; cdr3_nt: TGTGCCAGCAACCCACCGGGGTCACCCCTCCACTTT
d_call: TRBD2; j_call: TRBJ2-5; clone_size: -; v_call: TRBV7-2; cdr3_aa: CASSLGLAEETQYF; cdr3_nt: TGTGCCAGCAGCTTAGGGCTAGCGGAAGAGACCCAGTACTTC
d_call: TRBD2; j_call: TRBJ2-7; clone_size: -; v_call: TRBV7-9; cdr3_aa: CASSQDYATSIYEQYF; cdr3_nt: TGTGCCAGCAGCCAAGATTACGCGACTAGCATATACGAGCAGTACTTC